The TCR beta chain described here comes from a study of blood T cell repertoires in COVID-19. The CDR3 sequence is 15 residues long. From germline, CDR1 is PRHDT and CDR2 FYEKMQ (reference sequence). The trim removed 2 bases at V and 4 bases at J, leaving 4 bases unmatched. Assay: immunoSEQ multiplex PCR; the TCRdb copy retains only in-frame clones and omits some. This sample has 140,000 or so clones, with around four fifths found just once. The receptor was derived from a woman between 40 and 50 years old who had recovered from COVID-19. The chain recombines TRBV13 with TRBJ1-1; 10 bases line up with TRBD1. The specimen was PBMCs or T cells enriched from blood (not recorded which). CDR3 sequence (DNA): TGTGCCAGCAGCTTATGGACAGGGGGAGGCACTGAAGCTTTCTTT. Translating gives CASSLWTGGGTEAFF.